These 17 T cell receptor beta chains originate from one sample sequenced in a study of shared clonotypes between healthy human individuals. Profiling relied on immunoSEQ multiplex PCR, and the TCRdb table lists in-frame clones only, not all of them. The sample contains roughly 2,000,000 clones, about 95% of which appear only once. Naive CD8 isolation took CD45RO-negative cells positively selected for CCR7 and excluded terminally differentiated effector memory CD45RA+ cells. Source material: naive CD8+ T cells sorted from blood. The receptors originated from a man aged 18 to 35 in good health.

The chain employs TRBV5-4 and TRBJ1-1; D gene unclear. The CDR3 runs to 12 residues. In germline, CDR1 is SGHNT, CDR2 YYREEE (reference sequence). The germline V and J ends were trimmed by 4 bases and 11 bases, with 15 bases remaining between them. The CDR3 here is CASSPPGVEAFF. The CDR3 DNA sequence: TGTGCCAGCAGCCCCCCTGGGGTGGAGGCTTTCTTT.

This chain links TRBV2 with TRBJ2-7, with D hard to call. Germline CDR1 is SNHLY and CDR2 is FYNNEI. The CDR3 covers 14 residues. V was shortened by 3 bases and J by 3 bases, with 12 bases between the two germline ends. CDR3 loop: CASSESIDVYEQYF. In nucleotides, the CDR3 is TGTGCCAGCAGTGAGTCGATAGACGTCTACGAGCAGTACTTC.

The gene calls are TRBV19 and TRBJ1-1, with a possible D match to TRBD1 (5 bases). CDR1 is LNHDA and CDR2 is SQIVND in the germline V gene (reference sequence). The CDR3 covers 14 residues. Trimming removed 0 bases from V and 8 bases from J, with 13 bases in between. The CDR3 DNA follows: TGTGCCAGTAGTATAGACAGGGTATACTTCGAAGCTTTCTTT. It yields the protein CASSIDRVYFEAFF.

The chain has TRBV6-5 and TRBJ2-7; 8 bases are a match to TRBD1. CDR1 is MNHEY, CDR2 SVGAGI, per germline. Trimming at V came to 2 bases and at J to 5 bases, leaving 2 bases not matched to a gene. There are 13 residues in the CDR3. In nucleotides, the CDR3 is TGTGCCAGCAGTTACCGGACAGGGCACGAGCAGTACTTC. Residues: CASSYRTGHEQYF.

The genes are TRBV2 and TRBJ2-7; the D is unclear. This CDR3 has 14 amino acids. Per the germline V gene, CDR1 is SNHLY and CDR2 is FYNNEI. Trimming pared 5 bases from V and 1 base from J, leaving 12 bases between. The CDR3 reads CASSKVADSYEQYF. CDR3 sequence (DNA): TGTGCCAGCAGTAAGGTCGCAGATTCCTACGAGCAGTACTTC.

The V call is TRBV2, the J call TRBJ1-5, with 8 bases fitting TRBD1. The CDR3 loop spans 16 amino acids. Germline V gives CDR1 SNHLY, CDR2 FYNNEI. Losses at the gene ends were 3 bases for V and 3 bases for J; bases not matched to a gene: 7. Written as DNA, the CDR3 is TGTGCCAGCAGTGATGCCGGGACAGGTATCAATCAGCCCCAGCATTTT. Amino acid sequence: CASSDAGTGINQPQHF.

V is TRBV2 and J is TRBJ1-2; TRBD1 aligns across 8 bases. The CDR3 is 14 residues long. The germline V gene has CDR1 SNHLY and CDR2 FYNNEI. The ends lost 2 bases at V and 12 bases at J; junction bases unmatched: 11. The CDR3 DNA reads TGTGCCAGCAGTGAACCAGGGGGCACCGTACGGGACACCTTC. This sequence encodes CASSEPGGTVRDTF. The whole variable domain, remainder taken from reference TRBV2 and TRBJ1-2, is EPEVTQTPSHQVTQMGQEVILRCVPISNHLYFYWYRQILGQKVEFLVSFYNNEISEKSEIFDDQFSVERPDGSNFTLKIRSTKLEDSAMYFCASSEPGGTVRDTFGSGTRLTVV.

The chain employs TRBV9 and TRBJ2-3; 8 bases match TRBD1. The length of the CDR3 is 14 residues. CDR1 SGDLS and CDR2 YYNGEE come from the germline V gene. The V gene end was trimmed by 6 bases and the J gene end by 1 base; junction bases not matched to a gene: 4. In nucleotides, the CDR3 is TGTGCCAGCACCCTGGGACAGGGCACAGATACGCAGTATTTT. Its protein product is CASTLGQGTDTQYF. The whole variable domain, filled in from reference TRBV9 and TRBJ2-3, reads DSGVTQTPKHLITATGQRVTLRCSPRSGDLSVYWYQQSLDQGLQFLIQYYNGEERAKGNILERFSAQQFPDLHSELNLSSLELGDSALYFCASTLGQGTDTQYFGPGTRLTVL.

The V gene is TRBV27, the J gene TRBJ1-2, with D possibly matching TRBD1 (6 bases). Germline V gives CDR1 MNHEY, CDR2 SMNVEV (reference sequence). V was clipped by 5 bases and J by 2 bases, with 15 bases between them. The CDR3 has 15 residues. In DNA, the CDR3 is TGTGCCAGCAGTGAACAGGGTATAGGGAACTATGGCTACACCTTC. This gives the protein CASSEQGIGNYGYTF.

The chain carries TRBV28 and TRBJ1-1, with D perhaps TRBD1 (5 bases). This CDR3 spans 14 amino acids. Trimming pared 5 bases from V and 6 bases from J, leaving 16 bases between. CDR1 is MDHEN and CDR2 is SYDVKM in the germline V gene. The CDR3 spells CASSRTGLEPEAFF. The CDR3 nucleotides are TGTGCCAGCAGTCGAACAGGACTGGAGCCTGAAGCTTTCTTT.

The V and J genes are TRBV6-5 and TRBJ2-7, with TRBD2 matching over 7 bases. CDR1 is MNHEY and CDR2 is SVGAGI in the germline V gene. The CDR3 spans 15 residues. V shed 2 bases and J 5 bases; nucleotides not matched to a gene: 9. CDR3 protein: CASSYGWEGRNEQYF. DNA of the CDR3: TGTGCCAGCAGTTACGGGTGGGAGGGCCGTAACGAGCAGTACTTC.

The chain couples TRBV9 to TRBJ2-2; the D gene is possibly TRBD2 (6 bases). The germline gives CDR1 SGDLS, CDR2 YYNGEE. The CDR3 has 15 residues. Trimming removed 2 bases at V and 4 bases at J, with 12 bases between. Here the CDR3 reads CASSVEGAVTGELFF. The CDR3 DNA reads as TGTGCCAGCAGCGTGGAGGGCGCAGTCACCGGGGAGCTGTTTTTT. The full variable domain, in which reference TRBV9 and TRBJ2-2 provide the parts outside the CDR3, is DSGVTQTPKHLITATGQRVTLRCSPRSGDLSVYWYQQSLDQGLQFLIQYYNGEERAKGNILERFSAQQFPDLHSELNLSSLELGDSALYFCASSVEGAVTGELFFGEGSRLTVL.

This sequence joins TRBV27 and TRBJ2-7; maybe TRBD2 (6 bases). The CDR3 runs to 12 residues. The germline V and J ends were trimmed by 5 bases and 7 bases, with 12 bases remaining between them. The germline CDR1 and CDR2 sequences are MNHEY and SMNVEV (reference sequence). The CDR3 DNA is TGTGCCAGCAGTCCCCTCCGGGGGGAGCAGTACTTC. Amino acids: CASSPLRGEQYF.

The genes are TRBV30 and TRBJ1-3; the D is unclear. Germline CDR1 GTSNPN, CDR2 SVGIG (reference sequence). The CDR3 has 13 residues. Between the trimmed V and J ends, which lost 4 bases and 3 bases, there was a span of 10 bases. CDR3 in amino acids: CAWMRSIGNTIYF. The CDR3 DNA follows: TGTGCCTGGATGCGCTCCATTGGAAACACCATATATTTT.

The V gene is TRBV27, the J gene TRBJ1-6; D possibly corresponds to TRBD1 (5 bases). Germline-derived CDR1 and CDR2 are MNHEY and SMNVEV (reference sequence). V was trimmed by 7 bases and J by 11 bases, leaving 18 bases between them. CDR3 length: 14 residues. This CDR3 is CASTSTGTGTPLHF. DNA of the CDR3: TGTGCCAGCACCTCCACCGGGACCGGGACACCCCTCCACTTT.

The chain has TRBV2 and TRBJ2-3; D remains unclear. Trimming pared 4 bases from V and 1 base from J, leaving 12 bases between. Germline V gene data show CDR1 as SNHLY and CDR2 as FYNNEI. CDR3 length: 15 residues. The CDR3 here is CASSGGDIGTDTQYF. The CDR3 DNA reads TGTGCCAGCAGTGGGGGTGACATCGGCACAGATACGCAGTATTTT.

CDR3 loop: CATLPNLAWDEQFF. CDR3 in DNA: TGTGCCACCCTCCCCAACCTAGCGTGGGATGAGCAGTTCTTC. The rearrangement links TRBV10-3 to TRBJ2-1, with a possible D match to TRBD2 (6 bases). Germline lookup yields CDR1 ENHRY and CDR2 SYGVKD. The V end lost 10 bases, the J end lost 8 bases, and 21 bases lay between the germline ends. This CDR3 has 14 amino acids.